The text below deals with one T cell receptor beta chain. Antigen unknown. The sample is drawn from a study of response to subunit inactivated influenza vaccine. Overall study findings and caveats: Each seasonal influenza vaccination, the authors suggested, recruits few new T cells.

The CDR3 runs to 17 residues. V was trimmed by 2 bases and J by 7 bases, leaving 20 bases between them. In germline, CDR1 is MNHEY, CDR2 SVGAGI. TCRdb redid the calling of the RT-PCR reads with MiXCR, one entry per CDR3 protein. Of roughly 650,000 distinct CDR3 sequences in the sample, 15% to 19% were seen once. The sequence was collected from a man aged 50 to 60 who received an inactivated influenza vaccine. The sample was PBMCs from blood, taken approximately 13 days after vaccination. The chain employs TRBV6-5 and TRBJ2-2; D perhaps matches TRBD1 (6 bases). CDR3 amino acids: CASSYPGVVGAGGELFF. DNA for the CDR3: TGTGCCAGCAGTTACCCGGGCGTCGTGGGGGCCGGCGGGGAGCTGTTTTTT.